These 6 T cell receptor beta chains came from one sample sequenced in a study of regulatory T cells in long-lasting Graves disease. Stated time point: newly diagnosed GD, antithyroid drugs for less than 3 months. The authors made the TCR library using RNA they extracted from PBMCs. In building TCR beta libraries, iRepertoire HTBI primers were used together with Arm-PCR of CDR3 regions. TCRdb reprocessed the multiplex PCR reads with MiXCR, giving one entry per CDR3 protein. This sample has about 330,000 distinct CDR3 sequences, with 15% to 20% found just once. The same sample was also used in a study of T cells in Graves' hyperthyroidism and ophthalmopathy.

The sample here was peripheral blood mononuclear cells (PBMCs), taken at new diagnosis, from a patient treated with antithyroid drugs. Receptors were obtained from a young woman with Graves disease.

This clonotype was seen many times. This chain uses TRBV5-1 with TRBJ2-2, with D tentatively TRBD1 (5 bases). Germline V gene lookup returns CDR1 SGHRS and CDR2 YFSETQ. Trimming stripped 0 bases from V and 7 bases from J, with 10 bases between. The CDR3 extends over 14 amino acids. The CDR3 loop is CASSLEGRFGELFF. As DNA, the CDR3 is TGCGCCAGCAGCTTGGAGGGGCGCTTCGGGGAGCTGTTTTTT.

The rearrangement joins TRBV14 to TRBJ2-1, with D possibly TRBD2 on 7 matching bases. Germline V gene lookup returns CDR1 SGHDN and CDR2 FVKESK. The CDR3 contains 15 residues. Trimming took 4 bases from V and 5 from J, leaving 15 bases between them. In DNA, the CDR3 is TGTGCCAGCAGCCCCGGCGGGGGCCGGAACAATGAGCAGTTCTTC. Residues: CASSPGGGRNNEQFF.

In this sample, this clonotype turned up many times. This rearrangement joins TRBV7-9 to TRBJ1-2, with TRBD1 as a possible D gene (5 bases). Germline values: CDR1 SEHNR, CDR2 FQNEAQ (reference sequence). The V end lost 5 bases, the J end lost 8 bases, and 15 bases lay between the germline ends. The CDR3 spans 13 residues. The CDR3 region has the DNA TGTGCCAGCAGCCCCGGGGCCACCTACGGCTACACCTTC. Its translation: CASSPGATYGYTF.

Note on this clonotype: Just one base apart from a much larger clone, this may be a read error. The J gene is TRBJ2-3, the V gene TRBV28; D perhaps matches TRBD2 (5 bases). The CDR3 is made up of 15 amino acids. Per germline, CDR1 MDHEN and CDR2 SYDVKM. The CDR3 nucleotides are TGTGCCAGCACCCGGTTGACCCCTAGCACAGATGCGCAGTATTTT. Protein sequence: CASTRLTPSTDAQYF. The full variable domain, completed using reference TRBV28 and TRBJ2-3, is DVKVTQSSRYLVKRTGEKVFLECVQDMDHENMFWYRQDPGLGLRLIYFSYDVKMKEKGDIPEGYSVSREKKERFSLILESASTNQTSMYLCASTRLTPSTDAQYFGPGTRLTVL.

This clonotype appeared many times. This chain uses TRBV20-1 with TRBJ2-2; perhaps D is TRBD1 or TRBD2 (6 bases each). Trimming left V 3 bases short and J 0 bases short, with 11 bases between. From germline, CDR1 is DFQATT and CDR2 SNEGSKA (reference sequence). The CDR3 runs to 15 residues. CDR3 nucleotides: TGCAGTGCTAGGGCCGGGGGCCCGAACACCGGGGAGCTGTTTTTT. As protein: CSARAGGPNTGELFF.

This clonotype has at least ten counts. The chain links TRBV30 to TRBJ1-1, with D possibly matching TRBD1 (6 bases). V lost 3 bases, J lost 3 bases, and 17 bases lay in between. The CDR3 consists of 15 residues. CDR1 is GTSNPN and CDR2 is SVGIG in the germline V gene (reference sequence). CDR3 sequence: CAWRRGAGRDTEAFF. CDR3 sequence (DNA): TGTGCCTGGAGGCGGGGGGCAGGAAGGGACACTGAAGCTTTCTTT.